This TCR beta chain stems from a study of T cell repertoires in cytomegalovirus infection. Background on the study: Signatures in public TCR beta sequences pointed to both CMV infection and matching HLA type. The study, taken as a whole, reports: Identification of carriers of CMV plus the relevant HLA was achieved through cumulative public TCR beta family frequency. There were HLA-C-restricted CMV-specific TCR beta clonotypes dominating the ex vivo response.

TCRdb redid the calling of the reads with MiXCR, one entry per CDR3 protein. The profile shows around 530,000 distinct CDR3 sequences, roughly 29% of them singletons. The CDR3 is made up of 12 amino acids. Looked up from germline, CDR1 is SGHNT and CDR2 is YENEEA. This clonotype came up a few times. Its cognate antigen is unknown. One end of the junction fails to match germline, which may point to a read error. J is TRBJ1-3 and V is TRBV11-3; D not resolved. The sequence came from a human donor in good health (CMV status not recorded). Some clones in this sample may be carry-over from other donors' samples. What was sequenced was PBMCs. The CDR3 reads CASSPRKPRTPF. CDR3 sequence (DNA): TGTGCCAGCAGCCCCCGTAAACCTAGGACGCCGTTT.